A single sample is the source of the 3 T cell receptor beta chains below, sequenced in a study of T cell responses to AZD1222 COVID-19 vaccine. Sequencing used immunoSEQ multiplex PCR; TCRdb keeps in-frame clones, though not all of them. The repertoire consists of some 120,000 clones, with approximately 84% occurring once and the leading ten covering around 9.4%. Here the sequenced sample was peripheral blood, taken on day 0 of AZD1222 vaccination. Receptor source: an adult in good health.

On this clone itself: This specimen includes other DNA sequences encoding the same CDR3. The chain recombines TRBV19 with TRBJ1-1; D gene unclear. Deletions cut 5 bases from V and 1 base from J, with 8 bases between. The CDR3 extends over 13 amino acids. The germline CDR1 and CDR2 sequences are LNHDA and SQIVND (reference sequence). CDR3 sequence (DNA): TGTGCCAGTAGTCGGACGGAGAACACTGAAGCTTTCTTT. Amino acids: CASSRTENTEAFF.

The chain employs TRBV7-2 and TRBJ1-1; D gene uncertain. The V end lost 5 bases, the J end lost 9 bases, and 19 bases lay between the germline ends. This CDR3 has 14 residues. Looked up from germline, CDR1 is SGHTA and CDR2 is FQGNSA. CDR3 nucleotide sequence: TGTGCCAGCAGCCTCATAAAACAGACGCCGAAAGCTTTCTTT. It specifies CASSLIKQTPKAFF.

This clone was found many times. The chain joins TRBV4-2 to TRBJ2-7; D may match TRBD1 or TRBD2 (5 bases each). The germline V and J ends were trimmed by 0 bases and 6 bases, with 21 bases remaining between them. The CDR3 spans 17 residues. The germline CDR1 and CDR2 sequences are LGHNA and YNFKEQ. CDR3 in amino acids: CASSQDWFGTKTSEQYF. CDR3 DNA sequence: TGTGCCAGCAGCCAAGATTGGTTCGGGACGAAAACCTCCGAGCAGTACTTC.